The 12 T cell receptor beta chains reported below all come from one sample, sequenced in a study of T cell clonality in common variable immunodeficiency (dated by TCRdb to the mid-2010s). Preparation of the library involved the immunoSEQ multiplex PCR assay. TCRdb re-hosts the immuneACCESS table, in-frame sequences only. Its copies lack some clones; in the studies checked, an unresolved V gene accounts for under half of them, and the cause for the rest is not known. The table notes 40,000 to 55,000 clones here, none of them singletons. Together, the top ten hold approximately 6.2% of the sample. The sequenced material came from peripheral blood mononuclear cells. These receptors all come from a person aged 18 to 70 in good health.

In this sample, this clone turned up many times. The read ends 3 residues shy of where the CDR3 ends; the end is completed using the germline J gene. The rearrangement uses TRBV6-2 or TRBV6-3 and TRBJ1-2, with TRBD1 identical over 7 bases. V trimming: 11 bases; J trimming: 0 bases; junction bases outside the gene matches: 12. The CDR3 consists of 15 residues. CDR1 and CDR2 from the germline V gene are MNHEY and SVGEGT. This CDR3 is CASRDSLTTNYGYTF. The DNA read from the CDR3 is TGTGCCTCCAGGGACAGCTTGACTACTAACTATGGC.

This clone occurred many times. Possible read error: a much larger clone is one base away. The observed sequence ends 3 residues before the CDR3 terminus, with the missing tail filled in from the germline J gene. This chain joins TRBV30 and TRBJ2-3, with 9 bases identical to TRBD1. This CDR3 comprises 14 residues. CDR1 is GTSNPN, CDR2 SVGIG, per germline (reference sequence). CDR3 sequence reads: CAWSTGQGNQPQYF. The CDR3 DNA, read in part, is TGTGCCTGGAGTACCGGACAGGGGAATCAGCCG.

This clone has at least ten counts. The read is 3 residues too short to cover the CDR3 end, so that end is filled in from the germline J gene. The chain combines TRBV7-6 with TRBJ2-3; D ambiguous. CDR3 length equals 13 residues. Germline V gene data show CDR1 as SGHVS and CDR2 as FNYEAQ. Trimming left V 1 base short and J 6 bases short, with 8 bases between. CDR3 protein: CASSLVSGDTQYF. The sequenced part of the CDR3 DNA is TGTGCCAGCAGCTTAGTTTCCGGGGATACG.

This clone has at least ten counts. The CDR3 end lies 3 residues beyond the end of the read and is filled in from the germline J gene. This sequence joins TRBV12-5 and TRBJ1-6; possible D gene TRBD1, 5 bases. CDR3 length: 13 amino acids. Between the trimmed V and J ends, which lost 6 bases and 10 bases, there was a span of 13 bases. Looked up from germline, CDR1 is LGHNT and CDR2 is FRNRAP. CDR3 amino acids: CASGRDLGSPLHF. CDR3 DNA, as far as it was read: TGTGCTAGTGGGCGGGACTTGGGGTCACCC.

This clone was counted at least ten times. The read finishes 3 residues shy of the CDR3 end, and the germline J gene is used to complete it. V is TRBV5-1 and J is TRBJ1-1; tentatively, D is TRBD1 (5 bases). The CDR3 extends over 14 amino acids. Trimming shortened V by 4 bases and J by 0 bases, and 10 bases separated the two germline ends. Germline loops: CDR1 SGHRS, CDR2 YFSETQ. The CDR3 region is CASSVWDLNTEAFF. The part of the CDR3 DNA that was read is TGCGCCAGCAGCGTCTGGGACTTGAACACTGAA. The complete variable domain, with remaining parts taken from reference TRBV5-1 and TRBJ1-1, reads KAGVTQTPRYLIKTRGQQVTLSCSPISGHRSVSWYQQTPGQGLQFLFEYFSETQRNKGNFPGRFSGRQFSNSRSEMNVSTLELGDSALYLCASSVWDLNTEAFFGQGTRLTVV.

CDR3 in amino acids: CAWTRTSGGAGEQYF. The DNA read from the CDR3 is TGTGCCTGGACCCGTACTAGCGGGGGGGCCGGCGAG. The chain recombines TRBV30 with TRBJ2-7; 13 positions match TRBD2. The read is 3 residues too short to cover the CDR3 end, so that end is filled in from the germline J gene. Per germline, CDR1 GTSNPN and CDR2 SVGIG (reference sequence). The V segment lost 4 bases and the J segment 6 bases; nucleotides outside the gene matches: 9. The CDR3 is 15 residues long.

This clone was observed a handful of times. Read data end 3 residues before the CDR3 end; the end is taken from the germline J gene. The rearrangement joins TRBV2 to TRBJ1-1, with a possible D match to TRBD1 (6 bases). Looked up from germline, CDR1 is SNHLY and CDR2 is FYNNEI. CDR3 length: 13 amino acids. The V end was cut by 7 bases, the J end by 0 bases, with 9 bases between. The DNA read from the CDR3 is TGTGCCAGCACTAAGGGGGTGAACACTGAA. It translates to CASTKGVNTE. The CDR3, in full, reads CASTKGVNTEAFF. The full variable domain, completed using reference TRBV2 and TRBJ1-1, is EPEVTQTPSHQVTQMGQEVILRCVPISNHLYFYWYRQILGQKVEFLVSFYNNEISEKSEIFDDQFSVERPDGSNFTLKIRSTKLEDSAMYFCASTKGVNTEAFFGQGTRLTVV.

This clone was observed at least ten times. The read terminates 3 residues before the CDR3 end, so the remaining end is supplied by the germline J gene. The same CDR3 can be traced to other DNA sequences in this sample. The chain recombines TRBV12-3 or TRBV12-4 with TRBJ2-7; a possible D gene is TRBD2 (7 bases). The CDR3 totals 14 residues. The V end lost 3 bases, the J end lost 3 bases, and 12 bases lay between the germline ends. The sequenced CDR3 bases are TGTGCCAGCAGTTTTAGGGGGGGACGCTACGAG. Protein: CASSFRGGRYE. The whole CDR3 reads CASSFRGGRYEQYF.

The table lists this clone with many counts. Relative to the germline gene, one junction end is altered; a read error may explain this. The observed sequence ends 3 residues before the CDR3 terminus, with the missing tail filled in from the germline J gene. V usage is TRBV29-1 and J usage is TRBJ1-1; TRBD1 agrees at 7 bases. There are 12 residues in the CDR3. Germline V CDR1 and CDR2: SQVTM, ANQGSEA. The CDR3: CSVEGGITEAFF. The sequenced CDR3 bases are TGCAGCGTGGAAGGGGGCATCACTGAA.

This clone showed up many times. The observed sequence ends 3 residues before the CDR3 terminus, with the missing tail filled in from the germline J gene. The rearrangement links TRBV20-1 to TRBJ2-1, with no clear D. The length of the CDR3 is 13 residues. The ends were cut back, 0 bases at V and 8 bases at J, with 11 bases in the middle. Germline V gene data show CDR1 as DFQATT and CDR2 as SNEGSKA (reference sequence). The covered CDR3 bases are TGCAGTGCTAGAGATTCCCCTCTAGATGAG. It encodes CSARDSPLDE. The entire CDR3 protein is CSARDSPLDEQFF.

This clone showed up many times. The CDR3 is cut off 3 residues early in the read; its end comes from the germline J gene. The chain employs TRBV4-2 and TRBJ1-2; tentative D call: TRBD1 (6 bases). This CDR3 is 17 amino acids long. Germline lookup yields CDR1 LGHNA and CDR2 YNFKEQ. V lost 0 bases and J 4 bases, leaving 18 bases between the germline ends. This CDR3 is CASSQDSETGIFYGYTF. The part of the CDR3 DNA that was read is TGTGCCAGCAGCCAAGATTCTGAGACAGGCATTTTCTATGGC.

Many counts were recorded for this clone. Read coverage stops 3 residues before the CDR3 terminus; the germline J gene supplies the remainder. The chain links TRBV5-4 to TRBJ2-2; no reliable D call. This CDR3 has 14 residues. Trimming cost V 4 bases and J 0 bases, with 7 bases left between them. Germline CDR1 SGHNT, CDR2 YYREEE (reference sequence). CDR3 bases read: TGTGCCAGCAGCCGCGTCCCGAACACCGGGGAG. Its translation: CASSRVPNTGE. The whole CDR3 is CASSRVPNTGELFF.